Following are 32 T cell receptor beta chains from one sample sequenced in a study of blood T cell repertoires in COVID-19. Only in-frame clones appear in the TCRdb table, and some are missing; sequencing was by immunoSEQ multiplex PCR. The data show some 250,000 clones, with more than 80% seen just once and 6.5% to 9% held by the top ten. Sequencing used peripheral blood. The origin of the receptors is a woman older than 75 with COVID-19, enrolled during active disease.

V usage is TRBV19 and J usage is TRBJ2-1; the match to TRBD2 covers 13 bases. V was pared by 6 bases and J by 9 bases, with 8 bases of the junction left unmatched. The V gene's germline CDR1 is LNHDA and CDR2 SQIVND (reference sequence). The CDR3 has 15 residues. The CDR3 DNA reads TGTGCCAGTAGCCCCACTAGCGGGAGGGCCGTTGAGCAGTTCTTC. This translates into CASSPTSGRAVEQFF. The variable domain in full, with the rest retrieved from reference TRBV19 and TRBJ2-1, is DGGITQSPKYLFRKEGQNVTLSCEQNLNHDAMYWYRQDPGQGLRLIYYSQIVNDFQKGDIAEGYSVSREKKESFPLTVTSAQKNPTAFYLCASSPTSGRAVEQFFGPGTRLTVL.

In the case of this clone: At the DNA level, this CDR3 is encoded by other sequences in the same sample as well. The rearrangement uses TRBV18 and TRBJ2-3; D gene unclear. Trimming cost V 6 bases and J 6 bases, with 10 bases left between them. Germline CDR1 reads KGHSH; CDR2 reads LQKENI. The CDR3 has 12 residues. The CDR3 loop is CASSPSGDTQYF. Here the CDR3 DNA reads TGTGCCAGCTCTCCCTCCGGGGATACGCAGTATTTT.

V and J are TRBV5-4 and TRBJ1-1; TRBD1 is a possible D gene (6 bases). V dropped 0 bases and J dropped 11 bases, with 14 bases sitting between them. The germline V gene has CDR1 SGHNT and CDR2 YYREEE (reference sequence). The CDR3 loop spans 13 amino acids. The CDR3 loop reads CASSLGAQGEAFF. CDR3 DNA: TGTGCCAGCAGCTTGGGTGCACAGGGAGAGGCTTTCTTT.

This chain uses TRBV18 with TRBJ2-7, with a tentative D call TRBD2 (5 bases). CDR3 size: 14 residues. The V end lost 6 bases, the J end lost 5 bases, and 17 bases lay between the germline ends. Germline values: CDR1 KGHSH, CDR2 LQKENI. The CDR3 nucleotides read TGTGCCAGCTCGGCGACTACCAGAGGGAACGAGCAGTACTTC. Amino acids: CASSATTRGNEQYF. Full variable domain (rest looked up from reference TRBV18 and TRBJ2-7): NAGVMQNPRHLVRRRGQEARLRCSPMKGHSHVYWYRQLPEEGLKFMVYLQKENIIDESGMPKERFSAEFPKEGPSILRIQQVVRGDSAAYFCASSATTRGNEQYFGPGTRLTVT.

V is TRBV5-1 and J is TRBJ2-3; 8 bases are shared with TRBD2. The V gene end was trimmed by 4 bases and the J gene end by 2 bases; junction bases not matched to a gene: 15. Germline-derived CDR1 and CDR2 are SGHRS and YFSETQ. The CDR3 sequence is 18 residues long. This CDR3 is CASSKLTTSVKFTDTQYF. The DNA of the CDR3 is TGCGCCAGCAGCAAACTAACGACTAGCGTCAAGTTCACAGATACGCAGTATTTT.

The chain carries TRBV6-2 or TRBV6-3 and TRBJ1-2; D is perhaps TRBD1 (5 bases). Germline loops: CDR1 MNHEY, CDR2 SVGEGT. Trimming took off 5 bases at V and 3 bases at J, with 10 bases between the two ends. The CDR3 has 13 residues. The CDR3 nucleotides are TGTGCCAGCAGTCAGATGACAGACTATGGCTACACCTTC. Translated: CASSQMTDYGYTF.

CDR3 loop: CASSLQGLAGPGGRELFF. The CDR3 DNA is TGTGCCAGCAGTCTCCAGGGACTAGCGGGACCAGGGGGACGGGAGCTGTTTTTT. This chain links TRBV28 with TRBJ2-2; 13 nucleotides agree with TRBD2. CDR3 size: 18 residues. Germline CDR1 is MDHEN and CDR2 is SYDVKM. V was pared by 5 bases and J by 9 bases, with 15 bases of the junction left unmatched.

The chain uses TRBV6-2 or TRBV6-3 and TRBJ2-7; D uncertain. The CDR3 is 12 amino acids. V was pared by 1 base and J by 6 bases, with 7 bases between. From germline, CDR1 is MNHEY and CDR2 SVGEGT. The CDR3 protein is CASSYLTSEQYF. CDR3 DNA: TGTGCCAGCAGTTACTTGACAAGCGAGCAGTACTTC.

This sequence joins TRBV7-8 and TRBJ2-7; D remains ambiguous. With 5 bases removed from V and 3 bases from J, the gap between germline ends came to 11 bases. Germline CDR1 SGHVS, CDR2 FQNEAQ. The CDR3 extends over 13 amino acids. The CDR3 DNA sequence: TGTGCCAGCAGCCCTACAGTCATCTACGAGCAGTACTTC. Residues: CASSPTVIYEQYF. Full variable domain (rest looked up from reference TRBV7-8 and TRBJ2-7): GAGVSQSPRYKVAKRGQDVALRCDPISGHVSLFWYQQALGQGPEFLTYFQNEAQLDKSGLPSDRFFAERPEGSVSTLKIQRTQQEDSAVYLCASSPTVIYEQYFGPGTRLTVT.

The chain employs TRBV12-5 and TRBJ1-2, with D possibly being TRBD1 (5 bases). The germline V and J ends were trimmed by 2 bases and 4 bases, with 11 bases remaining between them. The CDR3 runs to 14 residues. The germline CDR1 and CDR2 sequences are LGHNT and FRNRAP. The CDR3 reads CASGLSGTVYGYTF. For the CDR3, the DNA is TGTGCTAGTGGTTTGTCTGGGACTGTCTATGGCTACACCTTC.

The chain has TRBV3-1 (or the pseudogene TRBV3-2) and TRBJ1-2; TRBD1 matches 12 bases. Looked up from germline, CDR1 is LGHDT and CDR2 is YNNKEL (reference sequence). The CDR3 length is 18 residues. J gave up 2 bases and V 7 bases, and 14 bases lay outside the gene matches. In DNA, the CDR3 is TGTGCCAGCACCCTCACCGGGACAGGGGGCATAGGGAACTATGGCTACACCTTC. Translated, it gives CASTLTGTGGIGNYGYTF.

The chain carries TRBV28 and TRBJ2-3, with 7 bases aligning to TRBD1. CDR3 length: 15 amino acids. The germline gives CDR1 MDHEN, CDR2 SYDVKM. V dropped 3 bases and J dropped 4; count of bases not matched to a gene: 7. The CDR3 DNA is TGTGCCAGCAGTTTGGTAGGGGGCAGGCCAGATACGCAGTATTTT. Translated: CASSLVGGRPDTQYF.

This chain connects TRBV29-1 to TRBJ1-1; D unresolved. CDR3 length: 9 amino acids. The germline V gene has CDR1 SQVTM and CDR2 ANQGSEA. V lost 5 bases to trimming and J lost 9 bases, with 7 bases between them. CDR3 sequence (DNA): TGCAGCGTTACTCCACAAGCTTTCTTT. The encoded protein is CSVTPQAFF. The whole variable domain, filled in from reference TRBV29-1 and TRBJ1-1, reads SAVISQKPSRDICQRGTSLTIQCQVDSQVTMMFWYRQQPGQSLTLIATANQGSEATYESGFVIDKFPISRPNLTFSTLTVSNMSPEDSSIYLCSVTPQAFFGQGTRLTVV.

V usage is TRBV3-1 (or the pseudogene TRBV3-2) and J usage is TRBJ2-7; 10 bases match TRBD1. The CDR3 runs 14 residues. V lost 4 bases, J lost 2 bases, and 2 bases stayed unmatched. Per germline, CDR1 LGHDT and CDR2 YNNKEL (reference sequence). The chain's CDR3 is CASSRGTGAYEQYF. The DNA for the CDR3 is TGTGCCAGCAGCCGGGGGACAGGGGCCTACGAGCAGTACTTC.

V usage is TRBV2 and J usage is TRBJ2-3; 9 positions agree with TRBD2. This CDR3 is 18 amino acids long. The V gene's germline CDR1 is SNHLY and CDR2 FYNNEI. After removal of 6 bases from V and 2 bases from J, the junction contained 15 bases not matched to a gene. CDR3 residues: CASRRAGGLLAITDTQYF. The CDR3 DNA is TGTGCCAGCAGAAGAGCGGGAGGCCTACTCGCTATCACAGATACGCAGTATTTT.

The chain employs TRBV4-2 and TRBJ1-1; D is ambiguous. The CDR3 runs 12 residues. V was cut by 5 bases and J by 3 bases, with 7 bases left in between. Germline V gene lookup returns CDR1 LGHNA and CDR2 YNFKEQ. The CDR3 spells CASSYQDTEAFF. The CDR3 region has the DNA TGTGCCAGCAGCTATCAGGACACTGAAGCTTTCTTT.

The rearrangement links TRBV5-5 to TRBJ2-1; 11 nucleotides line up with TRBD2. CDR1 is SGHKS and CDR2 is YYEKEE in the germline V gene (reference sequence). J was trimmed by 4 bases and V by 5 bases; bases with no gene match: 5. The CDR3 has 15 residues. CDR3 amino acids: CASSSTSGAYNEQFF. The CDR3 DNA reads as TGTGCCAGCAGTTCGACTAGCGGGGCTTACAATGAGCAGTTCTTC.

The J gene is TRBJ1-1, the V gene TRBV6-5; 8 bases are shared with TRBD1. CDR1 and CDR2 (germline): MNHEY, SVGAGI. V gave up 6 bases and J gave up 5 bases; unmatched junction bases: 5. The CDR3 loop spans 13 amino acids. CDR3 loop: CASRLTGGTEAFF. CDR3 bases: TGTGCCAGCAGACTTACAGGGGGGACTGAAGCTTTCTTT.

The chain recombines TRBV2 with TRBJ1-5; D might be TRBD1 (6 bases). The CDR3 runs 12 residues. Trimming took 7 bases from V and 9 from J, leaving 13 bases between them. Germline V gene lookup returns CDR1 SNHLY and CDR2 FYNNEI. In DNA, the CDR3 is TGTGCCAGCAATACAGGGTACGGGCCCCAGCATTTT. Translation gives CASNTGYGPQHF. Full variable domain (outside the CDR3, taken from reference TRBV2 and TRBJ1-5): EPEVTQTPSHQVTQMGQEVILRCVPISNHLYFYWYRQILGQKVEFLVSFYNNEISEKSEIFDDQFSVERPDGSNFTLKIRSTKLEDSAMYFCASNTGYGPQHFGDGTRLSIL.

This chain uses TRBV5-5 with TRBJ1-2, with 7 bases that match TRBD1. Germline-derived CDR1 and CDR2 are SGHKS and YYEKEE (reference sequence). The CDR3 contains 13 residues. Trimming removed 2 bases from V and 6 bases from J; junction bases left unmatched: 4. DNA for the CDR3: TGTGCCAGCAGCTTACTGACAGGGAATGGCTACACCTTC. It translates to CASSLLTGNGYTF. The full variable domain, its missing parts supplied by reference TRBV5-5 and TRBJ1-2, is DAGVTQSPTHLIKTRGQQVTLRCSPISGHKSVSWYQQVLGQGPQFIFQYYEKEERGRGNFPDRFSARQFPNYSSELNVNALLLGDSALYLCASSLLTGNGYTFGSGTRLTVV.

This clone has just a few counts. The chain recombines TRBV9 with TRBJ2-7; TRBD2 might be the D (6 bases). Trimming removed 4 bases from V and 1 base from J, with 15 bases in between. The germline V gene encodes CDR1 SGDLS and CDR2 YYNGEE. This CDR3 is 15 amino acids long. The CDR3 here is CASSPQIGSSYEQYF. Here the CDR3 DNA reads TGTGCCAGCAGCCCCCAAATCGGGAGTTCCTACGAGCAGTACTTC. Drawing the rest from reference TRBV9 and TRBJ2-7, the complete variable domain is DSGVTQTPKHLITATGQRVTLRCSPRSGDLSVYWYQQSLDQGLQFLIQYYNGEERAKGNILERFSAQQFPDLHSELNLSSLELGDSALYFCASSPQIGSSYEQYFGPGTRLTVT.

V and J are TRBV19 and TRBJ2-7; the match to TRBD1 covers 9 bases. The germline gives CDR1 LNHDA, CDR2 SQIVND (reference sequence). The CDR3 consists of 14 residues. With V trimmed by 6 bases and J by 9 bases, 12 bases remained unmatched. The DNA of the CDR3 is TGTGCCAGTAGGGGGTCCGGGACAGGGACCGGGCAGTACTTC. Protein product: CASRGSGTGTGQYF. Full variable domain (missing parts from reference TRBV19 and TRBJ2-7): DGGITQSPKYLFRKEGQNVTLSCEQNLNHDAMYWYRQDPGQGLRLIYYSQIVNDFQKGDIAEGYSVSREKKESFPLTVTSAQKNPTAFYLCASRGSGTGTGQYFGPGTRLTVT.

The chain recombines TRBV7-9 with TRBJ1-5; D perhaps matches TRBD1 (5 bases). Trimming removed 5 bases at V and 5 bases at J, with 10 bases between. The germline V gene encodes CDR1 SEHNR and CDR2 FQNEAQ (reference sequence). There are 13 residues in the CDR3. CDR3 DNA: TGTGCCAGCAGCCCGGGGGTAGATCAGCCCCAGCATTTT. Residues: CASSPGVDQPQHF.

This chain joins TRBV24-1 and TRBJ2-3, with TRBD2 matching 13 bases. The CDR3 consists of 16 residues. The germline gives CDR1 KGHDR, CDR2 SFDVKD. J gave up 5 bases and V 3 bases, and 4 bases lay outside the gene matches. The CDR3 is CATSDGLAGELDTQYF. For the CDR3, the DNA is TGTGCCACCAGTGATGGACTAGCGGGAGAACTAGATACGCAGTATTTT.

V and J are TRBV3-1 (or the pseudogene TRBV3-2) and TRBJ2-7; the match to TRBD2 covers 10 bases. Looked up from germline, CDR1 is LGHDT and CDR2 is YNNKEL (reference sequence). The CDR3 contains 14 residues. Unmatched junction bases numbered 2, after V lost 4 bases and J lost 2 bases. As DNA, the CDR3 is TGTGCCAGCAGCCGTAGCGGGGGGCCCTACGAGCAGTACTTC. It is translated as CASSRSGGPYEQYF.

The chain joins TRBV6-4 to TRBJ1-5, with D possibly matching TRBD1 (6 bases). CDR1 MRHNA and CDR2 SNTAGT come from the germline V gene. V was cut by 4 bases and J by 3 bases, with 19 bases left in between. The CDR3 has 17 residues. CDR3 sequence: CASSVDSSLTVNQPQHF. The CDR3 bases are TGTGCCAGCAGTGTGGACAGTTCCCTCACGGTCAATCAGCCCCAGCATTTT.

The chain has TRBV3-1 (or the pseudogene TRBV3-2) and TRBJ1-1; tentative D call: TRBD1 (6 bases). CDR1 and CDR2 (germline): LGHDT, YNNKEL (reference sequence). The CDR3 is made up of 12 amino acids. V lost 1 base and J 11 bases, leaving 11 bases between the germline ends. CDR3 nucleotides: TGTGCCAGCAGCCAAGCTCGGCAGGGGGCTTTCTTT. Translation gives CASSQARQGAFF.

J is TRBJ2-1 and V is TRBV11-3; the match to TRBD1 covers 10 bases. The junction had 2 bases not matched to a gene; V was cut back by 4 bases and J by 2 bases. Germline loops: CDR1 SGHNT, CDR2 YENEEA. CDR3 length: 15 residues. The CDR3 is CASSSGTGAYNEQFF. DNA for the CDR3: TGTGCCAGCAGCTCCGGGACAGGGGCCTACAATGAGCAGTTCTTC. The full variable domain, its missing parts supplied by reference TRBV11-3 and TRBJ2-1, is EAGVVQSPRYKIIEKKQPVAFWCNPISGHNTLYWYLQNLGQGPELLIRYENEEAVDDSQLPKDRFSAERLKGVDSTLKIQPAELGDSAVYLCASSSGTGAYNEQFFGPGTRLTVL.

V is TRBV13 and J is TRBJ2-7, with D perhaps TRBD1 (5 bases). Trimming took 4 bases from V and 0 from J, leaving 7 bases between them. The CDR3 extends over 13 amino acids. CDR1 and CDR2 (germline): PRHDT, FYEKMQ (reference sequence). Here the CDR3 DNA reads TGTGCCAGCAGCTCAGACAGCTCCTACGAGCAGTACTTC. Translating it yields CASSSDSSYEQYF.

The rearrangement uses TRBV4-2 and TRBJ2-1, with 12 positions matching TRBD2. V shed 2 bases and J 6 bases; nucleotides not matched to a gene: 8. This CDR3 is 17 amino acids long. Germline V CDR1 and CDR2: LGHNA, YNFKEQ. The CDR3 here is CASSQKISGLAGNEQFF. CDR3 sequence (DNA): TGTGCCAGCAGCCAAAAAATATCGGGACTAGCGGGCAATGAGCAGTTCTTC.

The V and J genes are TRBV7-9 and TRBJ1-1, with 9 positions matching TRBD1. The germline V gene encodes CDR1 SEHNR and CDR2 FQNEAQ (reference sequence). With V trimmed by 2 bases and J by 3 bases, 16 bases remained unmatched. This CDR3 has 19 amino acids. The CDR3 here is CASSLFWGQGSVSDTEAFF. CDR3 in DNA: TGTGCCAGCAGCTTATTTTGGGGACAGGGAAGTGTCTCGGACACTGAAGCTTTCTTT.

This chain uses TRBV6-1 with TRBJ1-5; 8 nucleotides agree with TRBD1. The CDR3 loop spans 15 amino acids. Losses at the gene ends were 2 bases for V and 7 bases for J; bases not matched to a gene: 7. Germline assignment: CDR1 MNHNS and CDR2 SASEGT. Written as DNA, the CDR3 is TGTGCCAGCAGTGAATACACAGGGGGAAGACAGCCCCAGCATTTT. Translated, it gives CASSEYTGGRQPQHF.